A selection of T cell receptor beta chains follows, all from one sample in a study of siplizumab effects on memory and regulatory T cells. The repertoire was sequenced with immunoSEQ multiplex PCR; TCRdb's copy has only in-frame clones and lacks some. This table has about 120,000 clones, approximately 92% appearing once. Material for sequencing was non-Treg CD4+ T cells sorted from blood. These receptors originate from a human donor in good health. The CDR3 runs from the conserved cysteine through the conserved F or W. The order of the fields is D gene, J gene, clone size, V gene, CDR3 length, CDR3 protein, CDR3 DNA. The D gene is left open where the match is weak. Size is stated for part of the rows, as once, few or many counts, or as a class when the clone is expanded.

D: TRBD1
J: TRBJ1-1
size: few
V: TRBV5-4
length: 15
CDR3: CASSRVGQGYTEAFF
DNA: TGTGCCAGCAGCCGCGTGGGACAGGGTTACACTGAAGCTTTCTTT

D: NA
J: TRBJ1-1
size: NA
V: TRBV16
length: 15
CDR3: CASSVTGQLNTEAFF
DNA: TGTGCCAGCAGCGTAACCGGACAGCTCAACACTGAAGCTTTCTTT

D: TRBD1
J: TRBJ1-5
size: NA
V: TRBV7-6
length: 13
CDR3: CASSLAPDRGFVF
DNA: TGTGCCAGCAGCTTAGCGCCCGACAGGGGATTTGTTTTT

D: NA
J: TRBJ2-5
size: NA
V: TRBV29-1
length: 13
CDR3: CSHLGGLQETQYF
DNA: TGCAGCCACTTGGGGGGGCTCCAAGAGACCCAGTACTTC

D: NA
J: TRBJ2-1
size: NA
V: TRBV7-9
length: 12
CDR3: CASSPSPLEQFF
DNA: TGTGCCAGCAGCCCAAGCCCCCTGGAGCAGTTCTTC

D: NA
J: TRBJ2-2
size: NA
V: TRBV7-3
length: 14
CDR3: CASSLYSVGGELFF
DNA: TGTGCCAGCAGCTTATACAGCGTGGGCGGGGAGCTGTTTTTT

D: TRBD1
J: TRBJ1-2
size: NA
V: TRBV29-1
length: 15
CDR3: CSVPGGGAFDYGYTF
DNA: TGCAGCGTCCCAGGGGGAGGGGCATTCGACTATGGCTACACCTTC

D: NA
J: TRBJ2-5
size: NA
V: TRBV29-1
length: 12
CDR3: CSAGLNQETQYF
DNA: TGCAGCGCCGGACTAAACCAAGAGACCCAGTACTTC

D: NA
J: TRBJ1-1
size: NA
V: TRBV30
length: 14
CDR3: CAWSPGASYTEAFF
DNA: TGTGCCTGGAGTCCTGGGGCCTCTTACACTGAAGCTTTCTTT

D: NA
J: TRBJ1-6
size: NA
V: TRBV6-4
length: 15
CDR3: CASRFQGAGDSPLHF
DNA: TGTGCCAGCAGATTTCAGGGAGCTGGCGATTCACCCCTCCACTTT

D: NA
J: TRBJ1-2
size: NA
V: TRBV28
length: 15
CDR3: CASSASGRLIYGYTF
DNA: TGTGCCAGCAGTGCCTCGGGACGGCTGATCTATGGCTACACCTTC

D: NA
J: TRBJ2-5
size: NA
V: TRBV18
length: 15
CDR3: CASSPKTGVRETQYF
DNA: TGTGCCAGCTCACCCAAGACCGGCGTGCGGGAGACCCAGTACTTC

D: TRBD1
J: TRBJ1-3
size: NA
V: TRBV10-3
length: 14
CDR3: CAITGTGDGNTIYF
DNA: TGTGCCATCACTGGGACAGGGGATGGAAACACCATATATTTT

D: NA
J: TRBJ2-7
size: NA
V: TRBV6-5
length: 15
CDR3: CASSLGGQKSYEQYF
DNA: TGTGCCAGCAGTCTGGGGGGACAAAAATCCTACGAGCAGTACTTC

D: NA
J: TRBJ2-2
size: NA
V: TRBV7-3
length: 14
CDR3: CASSFGANTGELFF
DNA: TGTGCCAGCAGCTTCGGGGCGAACACCGGGGAGCTGTTTTTT

D: TRBD2
J: TRBJ2-7
size: NA
V: TRBV6-1
length: 16
CDR3: CASSVGLAGGHNEQYF
DNA: TGTGCCAGCAGTGTGGGACTAGCGGGGGGGCATAACGAGCAGTACTTC

D: NA
J: TRBJ2-5
size: NA
V: TRBV5-4
length: 13
CDR3: CASSHRDIETQYF
DNA: TGTGCCAGCAGCCACCGGGACATTGAGACCCAGTACTTC

D: NA
J: TRBJ1-3
size: NA
V: TRBV19
length: 16
CDR3: CASSPESTVFGNTIYF
DNA: TGTGCCAGTAGCCCCGAGTCTACAGTCTTTGGAAACACCATATATTTT

D: NA
J: TRBJ2-3
size: NA
V: TRBV6-5
length: 13
CDR3: CASSPLGVDTQYF
DNA: TGTGCCAGCAGCCCTCTGGGGGTAGATACGCAGTATTTT

D: NA
J: TRBJ1-3
size: once
V: TRBV6-6
length: 15
CDR3: CASSYVQGSGNTIYF
DNA: TGTGCCAGCAGTTACGTCCAGGGGTCGGGAAACACCATATATTTT